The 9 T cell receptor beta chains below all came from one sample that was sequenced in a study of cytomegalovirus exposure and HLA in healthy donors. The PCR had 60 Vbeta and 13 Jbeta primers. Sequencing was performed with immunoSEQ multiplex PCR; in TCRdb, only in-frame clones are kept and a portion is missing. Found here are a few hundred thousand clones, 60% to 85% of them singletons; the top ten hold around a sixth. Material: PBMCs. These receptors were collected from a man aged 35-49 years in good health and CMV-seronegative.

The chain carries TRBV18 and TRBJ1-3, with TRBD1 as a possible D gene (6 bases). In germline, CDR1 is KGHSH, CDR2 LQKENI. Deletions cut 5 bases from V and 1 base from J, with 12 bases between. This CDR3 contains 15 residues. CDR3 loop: CASSSIQGSGNTIYF. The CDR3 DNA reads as TGTGCCAGCTCATCTATACAGGGATCTGGAAACACCATATATTTT.

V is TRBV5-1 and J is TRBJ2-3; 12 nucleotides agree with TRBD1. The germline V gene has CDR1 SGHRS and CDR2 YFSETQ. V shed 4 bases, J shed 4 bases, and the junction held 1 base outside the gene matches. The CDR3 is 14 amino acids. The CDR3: CASSRDRGPDTQYF. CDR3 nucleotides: TGCGCCAGCAGCCGGGACAGGGGGCCAGATACGCAGTATTTT.

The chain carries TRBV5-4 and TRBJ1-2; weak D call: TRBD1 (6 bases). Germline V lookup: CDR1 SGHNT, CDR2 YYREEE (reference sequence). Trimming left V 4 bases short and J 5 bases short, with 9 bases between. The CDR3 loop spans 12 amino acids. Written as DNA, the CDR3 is TGTGCCAGCAGCCTAAGGGGGTATGGCTACACCTTC. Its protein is CASSLRGYGYTF.

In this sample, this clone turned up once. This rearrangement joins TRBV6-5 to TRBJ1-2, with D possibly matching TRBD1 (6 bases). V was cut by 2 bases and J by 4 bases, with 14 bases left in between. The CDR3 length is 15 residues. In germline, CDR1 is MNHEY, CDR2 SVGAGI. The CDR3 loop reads CASSYSTQGTYGYTF. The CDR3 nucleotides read TGTGCCAGCAGTTACAGCACTCAGGGGACCTATGGCTACACCTTC.

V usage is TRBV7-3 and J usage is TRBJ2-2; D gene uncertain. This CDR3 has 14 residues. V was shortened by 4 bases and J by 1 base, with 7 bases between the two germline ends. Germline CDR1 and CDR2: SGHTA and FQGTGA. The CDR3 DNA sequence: TGTGCCAGCAGCTCCCGACTGAACACCGGGGAGCTGTTTTTT. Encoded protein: CASSSRLNTGELFF.

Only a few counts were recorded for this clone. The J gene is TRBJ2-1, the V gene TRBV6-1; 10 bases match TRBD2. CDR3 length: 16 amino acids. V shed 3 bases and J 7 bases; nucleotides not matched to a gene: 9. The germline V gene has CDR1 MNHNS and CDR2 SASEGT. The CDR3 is CASSERTSGIMNEQFF. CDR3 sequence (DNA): TGTGCCAGCAGTGAGAGGACTAGCGGCATTATGAATGAGCAGTTCTTC.

The CDR3 protein is CAGDSPSRRYEQYF. As DNA, the CDR3 is TGTGCCGGGGACAGTCCCTCTCGTCGCTACGAGCAGTACTTC. V usage is TRBV30 and J usage is TRBJ2-7; 7 nucleotides match TRBD1. Germline lookup yields CDR1 GTSNPN and CDR2 SVGIG (reference sequence). J gave up 3 bases and V 8 bases, and 13 bases lay outside the gene matches. This CDR3 spans 14 amino acids.

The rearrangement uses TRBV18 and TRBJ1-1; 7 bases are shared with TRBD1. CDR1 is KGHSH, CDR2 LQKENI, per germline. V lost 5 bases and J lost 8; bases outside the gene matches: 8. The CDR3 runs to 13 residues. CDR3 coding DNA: TGTGCCAGCTCAGGCGGACAGGTGCACGAAGCTTTCTTT. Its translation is CASSGGQVHEAFF.

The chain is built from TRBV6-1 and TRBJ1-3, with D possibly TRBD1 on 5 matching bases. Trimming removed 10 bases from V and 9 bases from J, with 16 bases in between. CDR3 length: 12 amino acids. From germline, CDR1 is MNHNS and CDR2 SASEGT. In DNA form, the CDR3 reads TGTGCCATCGAGGGCCCGGGGGGCACCATATATTTT. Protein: CAIEGPGGTIYF.